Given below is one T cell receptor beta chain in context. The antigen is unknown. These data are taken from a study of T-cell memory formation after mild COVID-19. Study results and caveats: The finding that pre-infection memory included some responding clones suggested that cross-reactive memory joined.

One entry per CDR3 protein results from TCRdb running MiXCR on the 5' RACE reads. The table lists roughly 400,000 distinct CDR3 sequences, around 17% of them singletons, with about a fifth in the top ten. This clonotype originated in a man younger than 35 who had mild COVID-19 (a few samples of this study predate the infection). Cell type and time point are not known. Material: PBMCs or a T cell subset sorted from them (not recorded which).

The CDR3: CSADGTSGAQETQYF. The CDR3 nucleotides read TGCAGTGCGGACGGGACTAGCGGGGCCCAAGAGACCCAGTACTTC. The V call is TRBV20-1, the J call TRBJ2-5, with 13 bases identical to TRBD2. Germline trimming cut 6 bases from V and 1 base from J; bases unmatched to any gene: 5. The germline gives CDR1 DFQATT, CDR2 SNEGSKA (reference sequence). This CDR3 has 15 amino acids.